This TCR beta chain appears in the sequencing data of a study of T cell repertoires in cytomegalovirus infection. Study details: Indicated by public TCR beta signatures were CMV infection and matching HLA type.

V was shortened by 1 base and J by 4 bases, with 10 bases between the two germline ends. The CDR3 contains 14 residues. Germline V gene lookup returns CDR1 SQVTM and CDR2 ANQGSEA. As for this clonotype: What it recognizes is unknown.

TCRdb itself ran the reads through MiXCR, one entry per CDR3 protein. The table includes about 230,000 distinct CDR3 sequences, about 23% detected once. Findings and caveats of the study: HLA-C-restricted CMV-specific TCR beta clonotypes were dominant in the ex vivo response. Cumulative public TCR beta family frequency identified carriers of CMV plus the relevant HLA.

Sequencing input: CD8+ T cells from PBMCs. This chain connects TRBV29-1 to TRBJ1-4; D not resolved. The origin of this receptor is a human donor in good health (CMV status not recorded). Some clones in this sample may be carry-over from other donors' samples. The CDR3 protein is CSVEASAGNEKLFF. CDR3 DNA sequence: TGCAGCGTTGAAGCTTCGGCTGGTAATGAAAAACTGTTTTTT. Based on the CDR3 plus reference TRBV29-1 and TRBJ1-4, the full variable domain is SAVISQKPSRDICQRGTSLTIQCQVDSQVTMMFWYRQQPGQSLTLIATANQGSEATYESGFVIDKFPISRPNLTFSTLTVSNMSPEDSSIYLCSVEASAGNEKLFFGSGTQLSVL.